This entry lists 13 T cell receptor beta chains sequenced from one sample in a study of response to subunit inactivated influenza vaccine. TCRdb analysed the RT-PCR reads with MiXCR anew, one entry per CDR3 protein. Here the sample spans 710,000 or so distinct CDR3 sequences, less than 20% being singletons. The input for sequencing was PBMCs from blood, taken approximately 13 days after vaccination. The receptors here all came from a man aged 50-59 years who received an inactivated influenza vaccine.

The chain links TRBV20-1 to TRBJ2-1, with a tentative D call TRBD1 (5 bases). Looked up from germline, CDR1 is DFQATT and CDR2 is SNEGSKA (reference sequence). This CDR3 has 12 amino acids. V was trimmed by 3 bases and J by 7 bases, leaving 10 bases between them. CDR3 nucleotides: TGCAGTGCTAGTGGCAGGGCGAATGAGCAGTTCTTC. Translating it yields CSASGRANEQFF.

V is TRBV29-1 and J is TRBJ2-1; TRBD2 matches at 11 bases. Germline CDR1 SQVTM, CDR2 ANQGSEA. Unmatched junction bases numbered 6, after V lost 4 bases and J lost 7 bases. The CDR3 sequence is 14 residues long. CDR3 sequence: CSVVAASGGNEQFF. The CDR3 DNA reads TGCAGCGTTGTTGCGGCTAGCGGGGGGAATGAGCAGTTCTTC.

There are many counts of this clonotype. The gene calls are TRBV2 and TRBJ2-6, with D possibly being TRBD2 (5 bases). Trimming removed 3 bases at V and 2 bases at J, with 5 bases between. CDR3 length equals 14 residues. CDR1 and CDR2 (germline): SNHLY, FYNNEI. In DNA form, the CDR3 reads TGTGCCAGCAGTGAGAGGGCTGGGGCCAACGTCCTGACTTTC. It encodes CASSERAGANVLTF.

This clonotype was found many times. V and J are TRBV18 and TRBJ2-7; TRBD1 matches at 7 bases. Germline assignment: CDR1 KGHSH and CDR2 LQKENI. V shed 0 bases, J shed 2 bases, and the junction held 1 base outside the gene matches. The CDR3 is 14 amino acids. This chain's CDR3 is CASSPPGQPYEQYF. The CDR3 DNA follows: TGTGCCAGCTCACCACCGGGACAGCCCTACGAGCAGTACTTC.

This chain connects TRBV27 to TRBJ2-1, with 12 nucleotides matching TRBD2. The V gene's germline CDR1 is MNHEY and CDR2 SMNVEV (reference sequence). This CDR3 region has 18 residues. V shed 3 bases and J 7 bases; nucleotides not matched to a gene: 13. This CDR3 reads CASSFETSSGRGVNEQFF. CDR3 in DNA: TGTGCCAGCAGTTTTGAGACGTCTAGCGGGAGGGGGGTGAATGAGCAGTTCTTC.

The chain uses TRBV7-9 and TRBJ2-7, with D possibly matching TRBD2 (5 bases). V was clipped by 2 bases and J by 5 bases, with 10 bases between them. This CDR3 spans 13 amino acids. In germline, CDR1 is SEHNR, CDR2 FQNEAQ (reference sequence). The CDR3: CASSLFSGDEQYF. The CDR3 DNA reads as TGTGCCAGCAGCTTATTTTCCGGGGACGAGCAGTACTTC.

The CDR3 DNA follows: TGTGCCAGCAGCTTAGGTCCGACAGGGGGGTCATATGGCTACACCTTC. Translation gives CASSLGPTGGSYGYTF. The rearrangement joins TRBV7-8 to TRBJ1-2; TRBD1 matches 9 bases. In germline, CDR1 is SGHVS, CDR2 FQNEAQ. V lost 1 base and J lost 5; bases outside the gene matches: 8. The CDR3 runs to 16 residues.

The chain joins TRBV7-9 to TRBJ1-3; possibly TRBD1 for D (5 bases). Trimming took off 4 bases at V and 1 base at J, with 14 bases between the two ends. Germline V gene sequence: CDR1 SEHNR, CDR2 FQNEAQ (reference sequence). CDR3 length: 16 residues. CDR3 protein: CASSSTDSVSGNTIYF. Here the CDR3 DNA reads TGTGCCAGCAGCTCTACCGACAGTGTTTCTGGAAACACCATATATTTT.

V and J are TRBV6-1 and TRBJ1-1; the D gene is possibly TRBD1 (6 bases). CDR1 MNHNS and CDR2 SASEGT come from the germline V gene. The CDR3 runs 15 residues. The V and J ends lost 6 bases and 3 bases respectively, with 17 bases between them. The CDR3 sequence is CASSRQGRWDTEAFF. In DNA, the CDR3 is TGTGCCAGCAGCCGCCAGGGGCGGTGGGACACTGAAGCTTTCTTT.

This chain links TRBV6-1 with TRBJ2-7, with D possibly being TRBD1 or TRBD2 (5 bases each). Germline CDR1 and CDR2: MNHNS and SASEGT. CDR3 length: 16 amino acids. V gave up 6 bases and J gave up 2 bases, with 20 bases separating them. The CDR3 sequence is CASSQTRDGPPYEQYF. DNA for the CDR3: TGTGCCAGCAGCCAGACCCGGGACGGACCACCCTACGAGCAGTACTTC.

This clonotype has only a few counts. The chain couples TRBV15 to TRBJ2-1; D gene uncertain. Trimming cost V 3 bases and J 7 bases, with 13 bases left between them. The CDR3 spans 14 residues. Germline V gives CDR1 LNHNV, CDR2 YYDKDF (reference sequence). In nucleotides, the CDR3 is TGTGCCACCAGCAGTGTTCTATCCGCTAATGAGCAGTTCTTC. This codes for CATSSVLSANEQFF.

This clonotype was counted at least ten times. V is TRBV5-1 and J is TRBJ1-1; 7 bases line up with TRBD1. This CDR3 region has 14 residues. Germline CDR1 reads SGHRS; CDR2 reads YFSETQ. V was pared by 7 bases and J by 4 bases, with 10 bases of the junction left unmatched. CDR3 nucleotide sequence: TGCGCCAGCTATAGACAGGGCGGGAGCACTGAAGCTTTCTTT. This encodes CASYRQGGSTEAFF.

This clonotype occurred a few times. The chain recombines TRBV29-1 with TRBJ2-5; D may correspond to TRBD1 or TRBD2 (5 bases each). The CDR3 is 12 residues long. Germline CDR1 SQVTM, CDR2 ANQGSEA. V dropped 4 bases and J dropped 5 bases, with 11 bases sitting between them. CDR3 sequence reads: CSVGGKRETQYF. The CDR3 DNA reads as TGCAGCGTTGGGGGGAAACGGGAGACCCAGTACTTC.